This TCR beta chain was captured by sequencing in a study of T cell repertoires in cytomegalovirus infection. As for the study in general: Both CMV infection and a matching HLA type were indicated by public TCR beta signatures. Overall study findings and caveats: There were carriers of CMV plus the relevant HLA, and cumulative public TCR beta family frequency identified them. Clonotype analysis showed dominance of the ex vivo response by HLA-C-restricted CMV-specific TCR beta clonotypes.

As concerns this clonotype: Its antigen remains unknown.

TCRdb itself ran the reads through MiXCR, one entry per CDR3 protein. The sample consists of 270,000 or so distinct CDR3 sequences, around 15% of them appearing once. V was cut by 0 bases and J by 8 bases, with 20 bases left in between. Germline lookup yields CDR1 MNHEY and CDR2 SMNVEV (reference sequence). The CDR3 is 17 amino acids. The sample comprised CD8+ T cells from PBMCs. V and J are TRBV27 and TRBJ1-5; a possible D gene is TRBD1 (6 bases). The TCR sequence derives from a human donor in good health (CMV status not recorded). Some clones in this sample may be carry-over from other donors' samples. The CDR3 sequence is CASSLSGRQVFGEPQHF. The CDR3 DNA is TGTGCCAGCAGTTTATCGGGGCGACAGGTCTTCGGGGAGCCCCAGCATTTT.